This TCR beta chain was documented in a study of blood T cell repertoires in COVID-19. Study-level background: Spain, Italy and the United States supplied samples that represented acute and convalescent COVID-19.

Per the germline V gene, CDR1 is SGHRS and CDR2 is YFSETQ. The CDR3 consists of 17 residues. V shed 2 bases and J shed 2 bases, with 14 bases lying between them. Original handling: Using reference gene primer amplification, nucleated cell counts were estimated. Assay: immunoSEQ multiplex PCR; the TCRdb copy retains only in-frame clones and omits some. V, J and clone size derive from that table, while D and trimming were established from the DNA sequence. The sample carries some 150,000 clones, about four fifths recorded once. Sequencing used peripheral blood. The rearrangement uses TRBV5-1 and TRBJ2-6; D perhaps matches TRBD2 (5 bases). The TCR comes from a man in his 60s with acute or convalescent COVID-19. CDR3 bases: TGCGCCAGCAGCTTCAGAGGGAGCCGGGCTGGGGCCAACGTCCTGACTTTC. Translated: CASSFRGSRAGANVLTF.